The entry that follows covers one T cell receptor (beta chain) sequence. The V gene's germline CDR1 is SGHTA and CDR2 FQGTGA. This CDR3 spans 15 amino acids. Trimming took 0 bases from V and 2 from J, leaving 10 bases between them. The data belong to a study of blood T cell repertoires in COVID-19. The repertoire was sequenced with immunoSEQ multiplex PCR; TCRdb's copy has only in-frame clones and lacks some. The sample holds around 260,000 clones, 75% to 90% seen once. Adults between roughly 18 and 89 years of age took part from under 25 US areas. The source of this sequence is a woman aged 25 to 39 who had recovered from COVID-19. The V gene is TRBV7-3, the J gene TRBJ1-1, with D maybe TRBD1 (5 bases). The sample taken for sequencing was PBMCs or T cells enriched from blood (not recorded which). CDR3 in amino acids: CASSLTAGGNTEAFF. CDR3 coding DNA: TGTGCCAGCAGCTTAACCGCGGGGGGTAACACTGAAGCTTTCTTT.